The clone carrying this TCR beta chain was detected a few times. The sample is drawn from a study of shared clonotypes between healthy human individuals. Profiling relied on immunoSEQ multiplex PCR, and the TCRdb table lists in-frame clones only, not all of them. Altogether about 1 million clones are present, 60% to 80% being singletons, with the ten largest covering about 1.5%. This CDR3 spans 15 amino acids. Germline values: CDR1 MNHEY, CDR2 SMNVEV (reference sequence). V lost 2 bases to trimming and J lost 5 bases, with 10 bases between them. The sequencing sample was made of memory CD4+ T cells sorted from blood. The subset is: CD45RA-negative fraction. The V and J genes are TRBV27 and TRBJ1-6; no clear D. The source is a man between 18 and 29 years old in good health. In nucleotides, the CDR3 is TGTGCCAGCAGTTTAGCCTGGGCAGATAATTCACCCCTCCACTTT. This codes for CASSLAWADNSPLHF.